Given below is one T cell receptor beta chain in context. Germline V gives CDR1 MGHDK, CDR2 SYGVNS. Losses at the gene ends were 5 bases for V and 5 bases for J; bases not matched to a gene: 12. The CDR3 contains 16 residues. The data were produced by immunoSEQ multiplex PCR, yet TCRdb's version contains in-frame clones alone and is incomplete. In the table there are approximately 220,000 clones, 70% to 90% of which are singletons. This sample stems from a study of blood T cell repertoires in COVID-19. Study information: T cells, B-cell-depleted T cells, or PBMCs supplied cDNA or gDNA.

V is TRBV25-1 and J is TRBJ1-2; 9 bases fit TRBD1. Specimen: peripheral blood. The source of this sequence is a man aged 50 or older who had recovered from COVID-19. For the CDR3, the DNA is TGTGCCAGCAGTTCAACTTATGACAGGGGGATTTATGGCTACACCTTC. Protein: CASSSTYDRGIYGYTF.